This passage covers 22 T cell receptor beta chains from one sample sequenced in a study of identical twins. TCRdb passed the 5' RACE reads through MiXCR, listing each CDR3 protein once. The sample comprises roughly 720,000 distinct CDR3 sequences, about 20% of which are singletons, and about an eighth rests with the top ten. The data also belong to a second study, concerning T cells expressing NK-cell markers.

The sample comprised PBMCs. The receptors come from a woman aged 18-29 years in good health.

This chain joins TRBV20-1 and TRBJ2-1; D is tentatively TRBD1 or TRBD2 (5 bases each). The CDR3 is made up of 14 amino acids. Germline V gives CDR1 DFQATT, CDR2 SNEGSKA (reference sequence). The V gene lost 6 bases and the J gene lost 5 bases, with 17 bases spanning the gap. The CDR3 protein is CSALKGTNHNEQFF. The DNA of the CDR3 is TGCAGTGCCCTTAAAGGGACCAACCACAATGAGCAGTTCTTC.

This clonotype showed up just a few times. The chain couples TRBV5-1 to TRBJ2-7; TRBD2 matches at 7 bases. This CDR3 has 14 amino acids. V lost 3 bases and J lost 5; bases outside the gene matches: 8. Germline V gene lookup returns CDR1 SGHRS and CDR2 YFSETQ. The CDR3 loop reads CASSSTGTKDEQYF. CDR3 in DNA: TGCGCCAGCAGCTCGACCGGGACTAAAGACGAGCAGTACTTC.

The table lists this clonotype with a few counts. The chain combines TRBV10-3 with TRBJ2-7; no firm D call. The CDR3 totals 14 residues. Germline CDR1 is ENHRY and CDR2 is SYGVKD. Trimming left V 6 bases short and J 3 bases short, with 15 bases between. The CDR3 coding sequence is TGTGCCATCAGGGGCAGTGCTTGGGGCTACGAGCAGTACTTC. Translating gives CAIRGSAWGYEQYF.

V is TRBV29-1 and J is TRBJ2-2; D remains ambiguous. This CDR3 is 14 amino acids long. V gave up 3 bases and J gave up 4 bases, with 12 bases separating them. CDR1 SQVTM and CDR2 ANQGSEA come from the germline V gene. CDR3 sequence: CSVEGTSGTGELFF. CDR3 in DNA: TGCAGCGTTGAGGGCACCTCGGGCACCGGGGAGCTGTTTTTT.

The rearrangement uses TRBV6-2 or TRBV6-3 and TRBJ2-3, with D perhaps matching TRBD2 (5 bases). V was cut by 7 bases and J by 7 bases, with 9 bases left in between. Germline values: CDR1 MNHEY, CDR2 SVGEGT. The CDR3 has 11 residues. In DNA, the CDR3 is TGTGCCAGCATGAGAGGGAATACGCAGTATTTT. Encoded protein: CASMRGNTQYF.

The chain employs TRBV5-1 and TRBJ2-3, with a weak D call TRBD2 (6 bases). The CDR3 covers 17 residues. V dropped 0 bases and J dropped 2 bases, with 16 bases sitting between them. Germline lookup yields CDR1 SGHRS and CDR2 YFSETQ. The CDR3 loop reads CASSLGRERVFTDTQYF. CDR3 sequence (DNA): TGCGCCAGCAGCTTGGGAAGGGAGCGGGTCTTCACAGATACGCAGTATTTT.

V gene TRBV15 combines with J gene TRBJ2-3; TRBD2 agrees at 8 bases. Germline CDR1 reads LNHNV; CDR2 reads YYDKDF (reference sequence). Trimming took 0 bases from V and 5 from J; bases not matched to a gene: 7. The length of the CDR3 is 16 residues. The CDR3, as DNA: TGTGCCACCAGCAGAGACGGCGGGGGGCCGGGAGATACGCAGTATTTT. Residues: CATSRDGGGPGDTQYF.

V is TRBV7-9 and J is TRBJ1-4; D is unresolved. Germline V gene data show CDR1 as SEHNR and CDR2 as FQNEAQ (reference sequence). This CDR3 has 15 amino acids. The V end lost 6 bases, the J end lost 0 bases, and 11 bases lay between the germline ends. Written as DNA, the CDR3 is TGTGCCAGCAGTGGAGGGTTAGCAACTAATGAAAAACTGTTTTTT. It translates to CASSGGLATNEKLFF. The full variable domain, completed using reference TRBV7-9 and TRBJ1-4, is DTGVSQNPRHKITKRGQNVTFRCDPISEHNRLYWYRQTLGQGPEFLTYFQNEAQLEKSRLLSDRFSAERPKGSFSTLEIQRTEQGDSAMYLCASSGGLATNEKLFFGSGTQLSVL.

In its sample, this clonotype was seen a few times. The chain is built from TRBV2 and TRBJ2-1; 8 bases are shared with TRBD2. V lost 10 bases and J lost 1; bases outside the gene matches: 6. From germline, CDR1 is SNHLY and CDR2 FYNNEI. There are 14 residues in the CDR3. The CDR3 loop reads CAILSGSSYNEQFF. CDR3 DNA: TGTGCCATCCTAAGCGGGAGTTCCTACAATGAGCAGTTCTTC.

J is TRBJ1-1 and V is TRBV7-3; D is ambiguous. Trimming left V 0 bases short and J 1 base short, with 9 bases between. The germline V gene has CDR1 SGHTA and CDR2 FQGTGA. The CDR3 has 15 residues. The CDR3 is CASSLTPQENTEAFF. The CDR3 DNA sequence: TGTGCCAGCAGCTTAACGCCCCAGGAGAACACTGAAGCTTTCTTT.

This clonotype was found a few times. This chain connects TRBV12-3 or TRBV12-4 to TRBJ2-1, with TRBD2 identical over 8 bases. After removal of 3 bases from V and 9 bases from J, the junction contained 10 bases not matched to a gene. This CDR3 contains 15 residues. The CDR3 coding sequence is TGTGCCAGCAGTTTTGGAGCGGGAGATTTCAGTGAGCAGTTCTTC. Translating gives CASSFGAGDFSEQFF.

This clonotype was recorded a few times. This chain joins TRBV20-1 and TRBJ2-7; D perhaps matches TRBD2 (5 bases). Germline-derived CDR1 and CDR2 are DFQATT and SNEGSKA (reference sequence). Trimming removed 2 bases from V and 6 bases from J, with 17 bases in between. This CDR3 is 14 amino acids long. CDR3 nucleotides: TGCAGTGCTAGAACCCCGGGATTACAGAGCGAGCAGTACTTC. Protein: CSARTPGLQSEQYF.

V usage is TRBV20-1 and J usage is TRBJ1-4; D gene unclear. Germline V CDR1 and CDR2: DFQATT, SNEGSKA (reference sequence). CDR3 length equals 16 residues. The V and J ends lost 1 base and 7 bases respectively, with 19 bases between them. Here the CDR3 DNA reads TGCAGTGCTAGAGTCGTGGGAACAATCGGCGGTGAAAAACTGTTTTTT. Protein product: CSARVVGTIGGEKLFF.

The CDR3 region is CASSLVLFGRDNLSGYTF. CDR3 coding DNA: TGTGCCAGCAGCTTAGTACTCTTCGGTCGGGACAACCTTTCTGGCTACACCTTC. V is TRBV11-1 and J is TRBJ1-2; weak D call: TRBD1 (6 bases). The CDR3 runs 18 residues. Trimming took off 1 base at V and 7 bases at J, with 25 bases between the two ends. Germline CDR1 and CDR2: SGHAT and FQDESV (reference sequence).

This clonotype occurred a few times. The chain joins TRBV20-1 to TRBJ1-2; D remains ambiguous. Trimming shortened V by 1 base and J by 4 bases, and 16 bases separated the two germline ends. CDR3 length: 15 residues. Germline CDR1 and CDR2: DFQATT and SNEGSKA (reference sequence). The CDR3 sequence: CSARAVGRAPYGYTF. Written as DNA, the CDR3 is TGCAGTGCTAGAGCCGTCGGGAGGGCACCCTATGGCTACACCTTC.

The gene calls are TRBV5-1 and TRBJ2-7, with D perhaps given as TRBD1 or TRBD2 (6 bases each). In germline, CDR1 is SGHRS, CDR2 YFSETQ. V was cut by 0 bases and J by 2 bases, with 12 bases left in between. This CDR3 contains 15 residues. Written as DNA, the CDR3 is TGCGCCAGCAGCTTGGAAGGGGGGTTGACCTACGAGCAGTACTTC. Translation gives CASSLEGGLTYEQYF.

In this sample, this clonotype turned up a few times. V gene TRBV12-3 or TRBV12-4 combines with J gene TRBJ1-5; TRBD1 matches at 8 bases. V lost 3 bases, J lost 9 bases, and 4 bases stayed unmatched. The length of the CDR3 is 13 residues. The CDR3 region is CASSFMGTGPQHF. The CDR3 DNA reads TGTGCCAGCAGTTTTATGGGGACAGGGCCCCAGCATTTT.

This clonotype was recorded a few times. This chain connects TRBV30 to TRBJ1-2, with TRBD1 matching 7 bases. CDR3 length: 13 amino acids. Germline V gives CDR1 GTSNPN, CDR2 SVGIG (reference sequence). Unmatched junction bases numbered 10, after V lost 5 bases and J lost 7 bases. The CDR3 region is CAWWRTGVSGYTF. In DNA form, the CDR3 reads TGTGCCTGGTGGAGGACAGGAGTCAGTGGCTACACCTTC. The full variable domain, rest sourced from reference TRBV30 and TRBJ1-2, is SQTIHQWPATLVQPVGSPLSLECTVEGTSNPNLYWYRQAAGRGLQLLFYSVGIGQISSEVPQNLSASRPQDRQFILSSKKLLLSDSGFYLCAWWRTGVSGYTFGSGTRLTVV.

V and J are TRBV20-1 and TRBJ2-3, with D perhaps matching TRBD2 (5 bases). The length of the CDR3 is 14 residues. Between the trimmed V and J ends, which lost 3 bases and 2 bases, there was a span of 12 bases. CDR1 is DFQATT and CDR2 is SNEGSKA in the germline V gene (reference sequence). The chain's CDR3 is CSASREGLTDTQYF. The CDR3 DNA reads TGCAGTGCTAGTCGAGAGGGTCTCACAGATACGCAGTATTTT.

Only a few counts were recorded for this clonotype. The genes are TRBV12-3 or TRBV12-4 and TRBJ2-1; D not certain. There are 12 residues in the CDR3. The V gene lost 8 bases and the J gene lost 3 bases, with 8 bases spanning the gap. The CDR3 reads CASGPSYNEQFF. CDR3 nucleotides: TGTGCCAGCGGTCCGAGCTACAATGAGCAGTTCTTC.

J is TRBJ1-5 and V is TRBV21-1; TRBD1, as called in the table, went unchecked against the DNA. TRBV21-1 corresponds to a pseudogene. The CDR3 spans 17 residues. CDR3 sequence reads: CASSKAVGAYSNQPQHF. The CDR3 region has the DNA TGTGCCAGCAGCAAAGCGGTAGGGGCCTATAGCAATCAGCCCCAGCATTTT.

The V call is TRBV6-4, the J call TRBJ2-1; 8 bases are a match to TRBD1. This CDR3 is built from 13 residues. Trimming cost V 4 bases and J 4 bases; bases outside gene matches: 0. Germline lookup yields CDR1 MRHNA and CDR2 SNTAGT. CDR3 amino acids: CASSGDRYNEQFF. In DNA, the CDR3 is TGTGCCAGCAGTGGGGACAGGTACAATGAGCAGTTCTTC.